Only one count was recorded for the clone carrying this T cell receptor (beta chain). Its antigen is not identified. Only in-frame clones appear in the TCRdb table, and some are missing; sequencing was by immunoSEQ multiplex PCR. The repertoire holds 150,000 to 200,000 clones, with around 94% as singletons. The record originates from a study of T cell responses to AZD1222 COVID-19 vaccine. Findings and caveats of the study: Targeting of unmutated variant regions was reportedly seen in nearly half of spike-specific TCRs. The number of AZD1222 recipients seropositive at baseline was only 6 or 7. Donors, mostly white British, included more females; clonal diversity was possibly underestimated. Spike as a whole was targeted by vaccine-associated CD4 TCRs, dominant at 160-218 and 743-854.

Per the germline V gene, CDR1 is LGHNT and CDR2 is FRNRAP. With V trimmed by 5 bases and J by 5 bases, 9 bases remained unmatched. The CDR3 totals 15 residues. The chain carries TRBV12-5 and TRBJ1-1; 9 bases are shared with TRBD1. The input for sequencing was peripheral blood, taken on day 0 of AZD1222 vaccination. The origin of this receptor is an adult in good health. Written as DNA, the CDR3 is TGTGCTAGTGGTAAGGGGACAGGGTTCGTTACTGAAGCTTTCTTT. It specifies CASGKGTGFVTEAFF.